A single sample is the source of the 32 T cell receptor beta chains below, sequenced in a study of cytomegalovirus exposure and HLA in healthy donors. Primers for the PCR totalled 60 Vbeta and 13 Jbeta. Libraries were prepared by immunoSEQ multiplex PCR; TCRdb keeps only in-frame clonotypes and omits some of them. In the table there are approximately 110,000 clones, approximately 15% of which are singletons. The sequencing input was PBMCs. The source of these receptors is a woman younger than 30 in good health and CMV-seronegative.

V is TRBV6-5 and J is TRBJ1-2; D is perhaps TRBD1 (6 bases). The CDR3 is 16 amino acids. Germline assignment: CDR1 MNHEY and CDR2 SVGAGI. Between the trimmed V and J ends, which lost 2 bases and 5 bases, there was a span of 18 bases. The CDR3: CASSYGQQGGTYGYTF. As DNA, the CDR3 is TGTGCCAGCAGTTACGGTCAACAGGGCGGAACTTATGGCTACACCTTC.

The V gene is TRBV9, the J gene TRBJ1-2; D remains unclear. The CDR3 totals 13 residues. V dropped 3 bases and J dropped 0 bases, with 6 bases sitting between them. Germline CDR1 reads SGDLS; CDR2 reads YYNGEE. CDR3 nucleotides: TGTGCCAGCAGCGCAGGTACTAACTATGGCTACACCTTC. Translation: CASSAGTNYGYTF.

V and J are TRBV6-5 and TRBJ2-5; TRBD2 is a possible D gene (7 bases). Germline assignment: CDR1 MNHEY and CDR2 SVGAGI. The length of the CDR3 is 14 residues. The ends were cut back, 8 bases at V and 5 bases at J, with 18 bases in the middle. This CDR3 reads CASGPRGARETQYF. In DNA form, the CDR3 reads TGTGCCAGCGGCCCTCGGGGGGCCCGTGAGACCCAGTACTTC.

This sequence joins TRBV18 and TRBJ1-5; D is uncertain. CDR1 KGHSH and CDR2 LQKENI come from the germline V gene. V shed 3 bases and J shed 4 bases, with 4 bases lying between them. The CDR3 is made up of 12 amino acids. CDR3 sequence reads: CASSPRNQPQHF. The DNA of the CDR3 is TGTGCCAGCTCACCGAGAAATCAGCCCCAGCATTTT.

The chain recombines TRBV5-1 with TRBJ2-7; D might be TRBD2 (6 bases). V dropped 1 base and J dropped 6 bases, with 14 bases sitting between them. Germline V gene data show CDR1 as SGHRS and CDR2 as YFSETQ. CDR3 size: 14 residues. The CDR3 DNA reads as TGCGCCAGCAGCTTGTCCGGGACGGAGGGCGAGCAGTACTTC. Translating gives CASSLSGTEGEQYF.

This clone came up a few times. The genes are TRBV5-1 and TRBJ2-5; D is possibly TRBD2 (6 bases). This CDR3 region has 13 residues. Looked up from germline, CDR1 is SGHRS and CDR2 is YFSETQ. V lost 2 bases, J lost 5 bases, and 10 bases lay in between. CDR3 bases: TGCGCCAGCAGCTTAGCGGGCGGGGAGACCCAGTACTTC. Translating gives CASSLAGGETQYF.

V and J are TRBV29-1 and TRBJ2-1; 12 bases align to TRBD1. J lost 8 bases, V lost 6 bases, and 8 bases had no gene match. The germline gives CDR1 SQVTM, CDR2 ANQGSEA. CDR3 size: 14 residues. The CDR3 sequence is CSVKYGTGGDEQFF. CDR3 bases: TGCAGCGTCAAGTACGGGACAGGGGGCGATGAGCAGTTCTTC.

The chain links TRBV29-1 to TRBJ2-1; 8 positions match TRBD2. V was pared by 7 bases and J by 1 base, with 6 bases of the junction left unmatched. CDR1 and CDR2 (germline): SQVTM, ANQGSEA. The CDR3 contains 14 residues. CDR3 bases: TGCAGCGCAGGGCGGGGGGCATCCTACAATGAGCAGTTCTTC. This translates into CSAGRGASYNEQFF.

This rearrangement joins TRBV7-3 to TRBJ1-3; 8 bases are a match to TRBD1. V lost 4 bases to trimming and J lost 4 bases; unmatched junction nucleotides: 15. The CDR3 contains 18 residues. Germline V gene lookup returns CDR1 SGHTA and CDR2 FQGTGA. The CDR3 is CASSSLGPGQGSGNTIYF. DNA of the CDR3: TGTGCCAGCAGCTCCTTAGGCCCCGGACAGGGTTCGGGAAACACCATATATTTT.

This clone was recorded a few times. V usage is TRBV7-2 and J usage is TRBJ2-3, with 12 positions matching TRBD2. The trim removed 5 bases at V and 5 bases at J, leaving 14 bases unmatched. This CDR3 spans 18 amino acids. Germline values: CDR1 SGHTA, CDR2 FQGNSA. The CDR3 region has the DNA TGTGCCAGCAGCCCACCCTGGACTAGCGGGGCCATGCGAGATACGCAGTATTTT. The encoded protein is CASSPPWTSGAMRDTQYF.

This clone was observed a handful of times. The chain is built from TRBV18 and TRBJ1-1, with a tentative D call TRBD1 (6 bases). CDR3 length equals 14 residues. Trimming removed 7 bases from V and 1 base from J, with 13 bases in between. Germline lookup yields CDR1 KGHSH and CDR2 LQKENI. The CDR3 DNA sequence: TGTGCCAGCTTCCCTATCAGGGGGAACACTGAAGCTTTCTTT. This gives the protein CASFPIRGNTEAFF.

V and J are TRBV4-3 and TRBJ2-2; D ambiguous. The CDR3 extends over 14 amino acids. The V gene lost 3 bases and the J gene lost 2 bases, with 7 bases spanning the gap. From germline, CDR1 is LGHNA and CDR2 YSLEER. CDR3 nucleotides: TGCGCCAGCAGCCATTTCAGTAACACCGGGGAGCTGTTTTTT. This translates into CASSHFSNTGELFF.

This clone was observed a handful of times. The V call is TRBV6-4, the J call TRBJ2-3; D may be TRBD2 (6 bases). V was shortened by 3 bases and J by 5 bases, with 12 bases between the two germline ends. Germline lookup yields CDR1 MRHNA and CDR2 SNTAGT. The CDR3 is 14 residues long. The CDR3 sequence: CASSEADGRDTQYF. The CDR3, as DNA: TGTGCCAGCAGTGAGGCAGACGGGAGAGATACGCAGTATTTT.

The chain has TRBV4-3 and TRBJ2-3; tentative D call: TRBD2 (6 bases). The CDR3 runs 15 residues. V shed 2 bases and J shed 0 bases, with 9 bases lying between them. Germline V gives CDR1 LGHNA, CDR2 YSLEER. CDR3: CASSQFSGSTDTQYF. CDR3 DNA: TGCGCCAGCAGCCAATTTAGCGGAAGCACAGATACGCAGTATTTT.

This clone was detected a few times. The CDR3, as DNA: TGCGCCAGCAGTGAGTCGGGAGACAGGGGAATCCACGAGCAGTACTTC. Protein product: CASSESGDRGIHEQYF. This rearrangement joins TRBV10-1 to TRBJ2-7; 8 nucleotides match TRBD1. J was trimmed by 5 bases and V by 0 bases; bases with no gene match: 9. CDR1 and CDR2 from the germline V gene are WNHNN and SYGVQD (reference sequence). The CDR3 consists of 16 residues.

This clone was found a few times. CDR3 loop: CASSTGTSGGTQYF. For the CDR3, the DNA is TGCGCCAGCAGCACCGGGACATCCGGAGGTACGCAGTATTTT. The gene calls are TRBV5-1 and TRBJ2-3, with D possibly being TRBD1 (6 bases). This CDR3 is 14 amino acids long. Germline CDR1 and CDR2: SGHRS and YFSETQ. V was pared by 4 bases and J by 8 bases, with 17 bases between.

The table lists this clone with a count of one. The chain uses TRBV28 and TRBJ1-2; D not certain. The CDR3 runs 15 residues. V lost 7 bases and J lost 2, with 17 bases in between. The V gene's germline CDR1 is MDHEN and CDR2 SYDVKM. The CDR3 here is CASNRVSQPNYGYTF. The CDR3 DNA sequence: TGTGCCAGCAACCGGGTGTCTCAGCCCAACTATGGCTACACCTTC.

J is TRBJ2-2 and V is TRBV5-5, with D hard to call. The length of the CDR3 is 17 residues. Deletions cut 0 bases from V and 1 base from J, with 13 bases between. Germline V gene lookup returns CDR1 SGHKS and CDR2 YYEKEE (reference sequence). The CDR3 protein is CASSLEWAELNTGELFF. The DNA for the CDR3 is TGTGCCAGCAGCTTGGAATGGGCAGAATTGAACACCGGGGAGCTGTTTTTT.

This clone was seen a few times. The CDR3: CASSRGQINNEQFF. CDR3 in DNA: TGTGCCAGCTCCAGGGGACAGATAAACAATGAGCAGTTCTTC. The chain is built from TRBV9 and TRBJ2-1; TRBD1 matches at 7 bases. V dropped 7 bases and J dropped 5; count of bases not matched to a gene: 9. The CDR3 length is 14 residues. Germline V gene data show CDR1 as SGDLS and CDR2 as YYNGEE.

This clone was counted between two and nine times. The chain is built from TRBV5-1 and TRBJ2-3; D gene unclear. The CDR3 runs 13 residues. Trimming stripped 0 bases from V and 5 bases from J, with 7 bases between. CDR1 SGHRS and CDR2 YFSETQ come from the germline V gene. The CDR3 nucleotides are TGCGCCAGCAGCTTGGGGGCGAGAGATACGCAGTATTTT. Its protein is CASSLGARDTQYF.

The chain joins TRBV19 to TRBJ1-1; 8 positions match TRBD1. The CDR3 covers 13 residues. In germline, CDR1 is LNHDA, CDR2 SQIVND (reference sequence). J gave up 4 bases and V 6 bases, and 4 bases lay outside the gene matches. The CDR3 spells CASSSQGATEAFF. CDR3 nucleotides: TGTGCCAGTAGCTCCCAGGGGGCCACTGAAGCTTTCTTT.

The chain employs TRBV5-4 and TRBJ2-7, with 9 bases identical to TRBD2. This CDR3 contains 14 residues. Germline V gives CDR1 SGHNT, CDR2 YYREEE (reference sequence). The V gene end was trimmed by 1 base and the J gene end by 5 bases; junction bases not matched to a gene: 4. In DNA form, the CDR3 reads TGTGCCAGCAGCTTGCGCGGGAGGGGCCACGAGCAGTACTTC. Translating it yields CASSLRGRGHEQYF. Full variable domain (outside the CDR3, taken from reference TRBV5-4 and TRBJ2-7): ETGVTQSPTHLIKTRGQQVTLRCSSQSGHNTVSWYQQALGQGPQFIFQYYREEENGRGNFPPRFSGLQFPNYSSELNVNALELDDSALYLCASSLRGRGHEQYFGPGTRLTVT.

This chain uses TRBV7-9 with TRBJ2-7; 9 bases agree with TRBD1. After removal of 1 base from V and 2 bases from J, the junction contained 12 bases not matched to a gene. The CDR3 covers 18 residues. Germline V gene lookup returns CDR1 SEHNR and CDR2 FQNEAQ (reference sequence). The CDR3 here is CASSLETGRRQGAYEQYF. CDR3 DNA: TGTGCCAGCAGCTTAGAGACGGGCCGGAGACAGGGGGCCTACGAGCAGTACTTC.

This clone was seen only a few times. The chain couples TRBV7-8 to TRBJ1-3, with TRBD1 as a possible D gene (6 bases). V lost 8 bases and J lost 0, with 20 bases in between. This CDR3 has 17 amino acids. Looked up from germline, CDR1 is SGHVS and CDR2 is FQNEAQ. The CDR3 sequence is CASRTTDRNSSGNTIYF. In DNA form, the CDR3 reads TGTGCCAGCCGTACAACTGACAGGAACAGCTCTGGAAACACCATATATTTT.

This chain connects TRBV2 to TRBJ2-3; TRBD1 matches 8 bases. The ends lost 5 bases at V and 6 bases at J; junction bases unmatched: 10. Germline lookup yields CDR1 SNHLY and CDR2 FYNNEI. The length of the CDR3 is 15 residues. CDR3 sequence reads: CASSRQGRTTDTQYF. In nucleotides, the CDR3 is TGTGCCAGCAGTCGACAGGGGAGGACCACGGATACGCAGTATTTT.

This clone was seen a single time. V and J are TRBV9 and TRBJ2-1, with D tentatively TRBD1 (6 bases). The germline CDR1 and CDR2 sequences are SGDLS and YYNGEE. Trimming stripped 2 bases from V and 6 bases from J, with 18 bases between. This CDR3 region has 16 residues. The CDR3, as DNA: TGTGCCAGCAGCGTTGGGATGGGGGCCCCCGGCAATGAGCAGTTCTTC. Protein: CASSVGMGAPGNEQFF.

In its sample, this clone was seen a few times. V usage is TRBV7-6 and J usage is TRBJ2-7, with TRBD2 identical over 9 bases. The CDR3 sequence is 16 residues long. From germline, CDR1 is SGHVS and CDR2 FNYEAQ. After removal of 2 bases from V and 6 bases from J, the junction contained 11 bases not matched to a gene. This CDR3 reads CASSLRLASGAGEQYF. The CDR3 bases are TGTGCCAGCAGCTTAAGATTGGCTAGCGGGGCGGGCGAGCAGTACTTC.

The CDR3 DNA reads TGTGCCAGCAGCGTAGGGGCAGCAGATACGCAGTATTTT. Amino acid sequence: CASSVGAADTQYF. V gene TRBV7-2 combines with J gene TRBJ2-3; a weak D match, TRBD1 (5 bases). V lost 5 bases to trimming and J lost 4 bases, with 10 bases between them. The CDR3 spans 13 residues. Germline lookup yields CDR1 SGHTA and CDR2 FQGNSA.

The rearrangement uses TRBV7-9 and TRBJ2-3, with TRBD2 matching over 12 bases. Germline loops: CDR1 SEHNR, CDR2 FQNEAQ (reference sequence). This CDR3 region has 15 residues. Trimming cost V 4 bases and J 3 bases; bases outside gene matches: 2. CDR3 amino acids: CASSSLAGGTDTQYF. CDR3 DNA sequence: TGTGCCAGCAGCTCACTAGCGGGAGGAACAGATACGCAGTATTTT.

The V and J genes are TRBV30 and TRBJ1-6, with D perhaps TRBD1 (5 bases). The germline V gene encodes CDR1 GTSNPN and CDR2 SVGIG (reference sequence). CDR3 size: 13 residues. Between the trimmed V and J ends, which lost 3 bases and 8 bases, there was a span of 11 bases. CDR3 sequence reads: CAWRGGVHSPLHF. In nucleotides, the CDR3 is TGTGCCTGGAGGGGGGGGGTTCATTCACCCCTCCACTTT.

Only a few counts were recorded for this clone. The V gene is TRBV7-3, the J gene TRBJ2-1; 8 bases line up with TRBD2. Germline CDR1 reads SGHTA; CDR2 reads FQGTGA. Germline trimming cut 2 bases from V and 7 bases from J; bases unmatched to any gene: 13. The CDR3 loop spans 17 amino acids. For the CDR3, the DNA is TGTGCCAGCAGCTTATCAGGGTTGCCCAGCGGGAGTAATGAGCAGTTCTTC. Translation gives CASSLSGLPSGSNEQFF.

The chain combines TRBV10-1 with TRBJ1-2; 7 bases line up with TRBD1. The J segment lost 0 bases and the V segment lost 8 bases, leaving 15 bases of the junction unmatched. CDR3 length: 17 amino acids. Germline values: CDR1 WNHNN, CDR2 SYGVQD (reference sequence). The CDR3 region has the DNA TGCGCCAGCCAATATGTCTTACCACAGGGGTCTAACTATGGCTACACCTTC. Protein sequence: CASQYVLPQGSNYGYTF.